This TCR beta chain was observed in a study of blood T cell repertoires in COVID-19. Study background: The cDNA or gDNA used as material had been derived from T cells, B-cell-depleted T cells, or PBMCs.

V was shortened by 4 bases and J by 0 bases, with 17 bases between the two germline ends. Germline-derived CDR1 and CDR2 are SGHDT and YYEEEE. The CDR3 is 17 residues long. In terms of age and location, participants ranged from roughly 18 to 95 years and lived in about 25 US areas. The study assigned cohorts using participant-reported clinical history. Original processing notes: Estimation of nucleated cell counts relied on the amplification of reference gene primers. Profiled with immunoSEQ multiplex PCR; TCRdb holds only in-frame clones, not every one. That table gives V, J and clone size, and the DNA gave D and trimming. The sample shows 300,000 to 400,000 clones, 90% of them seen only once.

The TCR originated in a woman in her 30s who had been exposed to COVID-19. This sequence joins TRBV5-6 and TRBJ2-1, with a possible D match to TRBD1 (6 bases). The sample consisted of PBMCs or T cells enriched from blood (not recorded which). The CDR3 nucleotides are TGTGCCAGCAGCAGGGAATCGGACAGCTTCTCCTACAATGAGCAGTTCTTC. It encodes CASSRESDSFSYNEQFF.